The present T cell receptor beta chain was sequenced within a study of STAT5B mutations in CD4+ large granular lymphocyte leukemia. CDR3 length: 14 amino acids. V lost 8 bases, J lost 3 bases, and 9 bases stayed unmatched. Germline V gives CDR1 LNHDA, CDR2 SQIVND (reference sequence). This table comes from immunoSEQ multiplex PCR, and its TCRdb copy is limited to in-frame clones, with some not included. In the table there are roughly 30,000 clones, around 76% of which are singletons. The TCR sequence derives from a human donor in good health. This chain connects TRBV19 to TRBJ2-7; 8 bases map to TRBD1. Sequences were obtained from CD4+ T cells from blood buffy coats. CDR3 coding DNA: TGTGCCAGTCGAAGGGGGACAGGACTCTACGAGCAGTACTTC. Protein product: CASRRGTGLYEQYF.